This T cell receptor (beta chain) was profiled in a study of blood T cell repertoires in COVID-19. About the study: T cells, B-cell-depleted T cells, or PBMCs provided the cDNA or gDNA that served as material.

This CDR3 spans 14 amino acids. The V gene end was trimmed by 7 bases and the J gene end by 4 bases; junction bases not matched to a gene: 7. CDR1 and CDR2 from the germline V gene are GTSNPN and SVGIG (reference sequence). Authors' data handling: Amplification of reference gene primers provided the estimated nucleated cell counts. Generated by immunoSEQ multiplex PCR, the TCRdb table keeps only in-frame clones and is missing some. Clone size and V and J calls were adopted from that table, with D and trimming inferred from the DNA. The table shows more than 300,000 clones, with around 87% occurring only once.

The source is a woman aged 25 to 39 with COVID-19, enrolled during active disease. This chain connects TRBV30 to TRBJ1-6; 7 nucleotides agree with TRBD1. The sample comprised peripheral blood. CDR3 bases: TGTGCCTCGCGGACAGGAGAGTATAATTCACCCCTCCACTTT. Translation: CASRTGEYNSPLHF.